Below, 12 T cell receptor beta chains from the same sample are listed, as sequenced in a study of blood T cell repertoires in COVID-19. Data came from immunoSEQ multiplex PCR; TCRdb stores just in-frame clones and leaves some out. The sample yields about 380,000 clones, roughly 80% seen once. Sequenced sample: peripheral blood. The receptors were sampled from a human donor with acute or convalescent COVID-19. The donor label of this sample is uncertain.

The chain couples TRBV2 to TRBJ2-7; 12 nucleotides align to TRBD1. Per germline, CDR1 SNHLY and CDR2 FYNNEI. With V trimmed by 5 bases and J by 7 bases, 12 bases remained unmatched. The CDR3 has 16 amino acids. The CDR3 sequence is CASSISPGQGAWEQYF. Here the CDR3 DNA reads TGTGCCAGCAGTATATCTCCGGGACAGGGGGCTTGGGAGCAGTACTTC.

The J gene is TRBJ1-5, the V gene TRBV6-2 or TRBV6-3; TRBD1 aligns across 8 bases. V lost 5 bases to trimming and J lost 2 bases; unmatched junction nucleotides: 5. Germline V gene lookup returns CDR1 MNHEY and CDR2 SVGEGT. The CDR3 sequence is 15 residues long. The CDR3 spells CASSTTGGGNQPQHF. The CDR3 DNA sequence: TGTGCCAGCAGTACCACAGGGGGGGGCAATCAGCCCCAGCATTTT.

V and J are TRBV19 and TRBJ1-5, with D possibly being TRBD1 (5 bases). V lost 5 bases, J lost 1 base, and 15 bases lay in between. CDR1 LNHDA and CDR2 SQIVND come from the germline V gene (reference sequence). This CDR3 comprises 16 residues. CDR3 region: CASSEGRGRSNQPQHF. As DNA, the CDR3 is TGTGCCAGTAGTGAGGGGCGGGGTCGGAGCAATCAGCCCCAGCATTTT.

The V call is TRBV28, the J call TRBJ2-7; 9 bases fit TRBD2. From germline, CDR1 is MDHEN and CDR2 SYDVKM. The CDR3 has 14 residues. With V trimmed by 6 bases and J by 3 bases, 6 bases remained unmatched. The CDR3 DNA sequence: TGTGCCAGCAGAAACCGACTAGCGGACTACGAGCAGTACTTC. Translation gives CASRNRLADYEQYF.

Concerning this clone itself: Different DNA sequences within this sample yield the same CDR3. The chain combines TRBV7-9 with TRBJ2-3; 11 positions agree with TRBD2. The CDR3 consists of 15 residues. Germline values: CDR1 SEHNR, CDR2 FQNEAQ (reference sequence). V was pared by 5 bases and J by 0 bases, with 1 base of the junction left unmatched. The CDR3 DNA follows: TGTGCCAGCAGCAGGACTAGCGGGAGCACAGATACGCAGTATTTT. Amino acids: CASSRTSGSTDTQYF.

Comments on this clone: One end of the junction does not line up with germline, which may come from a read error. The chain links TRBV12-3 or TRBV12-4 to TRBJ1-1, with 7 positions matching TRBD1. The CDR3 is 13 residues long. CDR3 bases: TGTGCCAGCAATTTACAGGGGTACACTGAAGCTTTCTTT. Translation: CASNLQGYTEAFF.

The CDR3, as DNA: TGTGCCAGTAAGGGGACAAGGACGCAAGAGACCCAGTACTTC. Translated: CASKGTRTQETQYF. The chain recombines TRBV19 with TRBJ2-5, with TRBD1 as a possible D gene (6 bases). Germline loops: CDR1 LNHDA, CDR2 SQIVND (reference sequence). Between the trimmed V and J ends, which lost 7 bases and 2 bases, there was a span of 14 bases. The CDR3 has 14 residues. Combining the CDR3 with reference TRBV19 and TRBJ2-5 gives the whole variable domain DGGITQSPKYLFRKEGQNVTLSCEQNLNHDAMYWYRQDPGQGLRLIYYSQIVNDFQKGDIAEGYSVSREKKESFPLTVTSAQKNPTAFYLCASKGTRTQETQYFGPGTRLLVL.

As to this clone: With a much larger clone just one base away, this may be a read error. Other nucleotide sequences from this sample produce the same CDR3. CDR3 amino acids: CASSGGDRSSYEQYF. The CDR3 nucleotides are TGTGCCAGCAGCGGGGGGGACCGGAGCTCCTACGAGCAGTACTTC. The rearrangement uses TRBV5-4 and TRBJ2-7; 7 nucleotides agree with TRBD2. Germline values: CDR1 SGHNT, CDR2 YYREEE (reference sequence). The CDR3 spans 15 residues. Losses at the gene ends were 4 bases for V and 0 bases for J; bases not matched to a gene: 7.

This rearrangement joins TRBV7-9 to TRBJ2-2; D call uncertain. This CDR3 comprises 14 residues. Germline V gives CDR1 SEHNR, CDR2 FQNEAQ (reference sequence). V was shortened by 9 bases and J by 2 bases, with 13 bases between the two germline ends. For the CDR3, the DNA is TGTGCCAGGGAGCCCGCCGCCAACACCGGGGAGCTGTTTTTT. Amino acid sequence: CAREPAANTGELFF.

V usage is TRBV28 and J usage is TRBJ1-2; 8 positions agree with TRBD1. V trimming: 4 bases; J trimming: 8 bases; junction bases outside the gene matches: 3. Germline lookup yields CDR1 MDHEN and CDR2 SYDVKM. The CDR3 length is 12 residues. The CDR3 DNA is TGTGCCAGCAGTTCGGACAGGGTGGGCTACACCTTC. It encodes CASSSDRVGYTF.

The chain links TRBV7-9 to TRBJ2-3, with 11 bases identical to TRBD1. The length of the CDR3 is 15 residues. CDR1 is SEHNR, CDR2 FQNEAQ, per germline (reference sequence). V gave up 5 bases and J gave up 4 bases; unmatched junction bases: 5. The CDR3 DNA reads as TGTGCCAGCAGCCCTCGGACAGGGGGCGCAGATACGCAGTATTTT. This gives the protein CASSPRTGGADTQYF.

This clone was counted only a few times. The CDR3 region is CASSQEPLNEQFF. The DNA of the CDR3 is TGCGCCAGCAGCCAAGAACCACTGAATGAGCAGTTCTTC. This rearrangement joins TRBV4-1 to TRBJ2-1, with no clear D. Germline V gene lookup returns CDR1 MGHRA and CDR2 YSYEKL. Deletions cut 0 bases from V and 7 bases from J, with 7 bases between. This CDR3 contains 13 residues.